Below, 11 T cell receptor beta chains from the same sample are listed, as sequenced in a study of siplizumab effects on memory and regulatory T cells (dated by TCRdb to between 2019 and 2020). Receptors were amplified or captured by the immunoSEQ multiplex PCR assay. TCRdb retrieved this table from immuneACCESS and kept in-frame rearrangements only. Not all clones are present; in checked studies, unresolved V genes account for under half, and no reason is known for the remainder. The sample profile shows around 100,000 clones; 80% to 95% of them were found once. About 0.15% of the sample lies in the top ten. The material sequenced was CD4+ T cells sorted from blood. The receptors stem from a human donor in good health.

J is TRBJ2-1 and V is TRBV7-2, with 8 positions matching TRBD2. Trimming at V came to 6 bases and at J to 12 bases, leaving 13 bases not matched to a gene. The CDR3 is 14 amino acids. The germline V gene encodes CDR1 SGHTA and CDR2 FQGNSA. CDR3 DNA sequence: TGTGCCAGCAGACGGGGGGGGACGTCCGGTGGGCAGTTCTTC. This encodes CASRRGGTSGGQFF.

V and J are TRBV7-2 and TRBJ1-2; TRBD1 matches at 10 bases. Trimming at V came to 5 bases and at J to 7 bases, leaving 7 bases not matched to a gene. This CDR3 is 14 amino acids long. Germline CDR1 and CDR2: SGHTA and FQGNSA. The CDR3 coding sequence is TGTGCCAGCAGCCTTACCGGGACAGGGGCTGGCTACACCTTC. The encoded protein is CASSLTGTGAGYTF.

The V gene is TRBV9, the J gene TRBJ2-5, with 8 bases matching TRBD1. Trimming removed 3 bases from V and 3 bases from J; junction bases left unmatched: 1. Germline CDR1 is SGDLS and CDR2 is YYNGEE. The CDR3 length is 13 residues. CDR3 nucleotide sequence: TGTGCCAGCAGCGCACAGGGGGAAGAGACCCAGTACTTC. Translating gives CASSAQGEETQYF.

This rearrangement joins TRBV30 to TRBJ2-5; no definite D call. The CDR3 spans 13 residues. Per germline, CDR1 GTSNPN and CDR2 SVGIG (reference sequence). The V gene lost 4 bases and the J gene lost 5 bases, with 14 bases spanning the gap. The DNA of the CDR3 is TGTGCCTGGACCAACTCGATCGGGGAGACCCAGTACTTC. Protein: CAWTNSIGETQYF.

The J gene is TRBJ2-6, the V gene TRBV27; 7 positions match TRBD2. V shed 4 bases, J shed 3 bases, and the junction held 15 bases outside the gene matches. The CDR3 contains 19 residues. Germline assignment: CDR1 MNHEY and CDR2 SMNVEV (reference sequence). The CDR3 sequence: CASSSLVASAGHGANVLTF. CDR3 nucleotides: TGTGCCAGCAGTTCTCTAGTGGCCTCAGCGGGGCATGGGGCCAACGTCCTGACTTTC.

This chain joins TRBV18 and TRBJ2-7; 8 positions match TRBD1. V lost 6 bases, J lost 1 base, and 5 bases stayed unmatched. This CDR3 has 14 amino acids. Germline CDR1 and CDR2: KGHSH and LQKENI. The CDR3 loop is CASSRGQGSYEQYF. The CDR3 DNA is TGTGCCAGCTCTCGTGGACAGGGTTCCTACGAGCAGTACTTC.

V is TRBV21-1 and J is TRBJ2-1; TRBD2, the table's D call, lacks a check against the DNA. TRBV21-1 is a recognized pseudogene. The CDR3 loop spans 13 amino acids. Here the CDR3 DNA reads TGTGCCAGCAGACCGGGACTAGCTGCTGAGCAGTTCTTC. This sequence encodes CASRPGLAAEQFF.

The chain employs TRBV4-1 and TRBJ2-3; possibly TRBD1 for D (5 bases). Germline CDR1 reads MGHRA; CDR2 reads YSYEKL. Trimming took off 6 bases at V and 0 bases at J, with 19 bases between the two ends. The CDR3 consists of 17 residues. CDR3 amino acids: CASSQGGRGPSTDTQYF. CDR3 DNA: TGCGCCAGCAGTCAGGGCGGTCGCGGACCTAGCACAGATACGCAGTATTTT.

V usage is TRBV7-2 and J usage is TRBJ2-1; D not resolved. V lost 2 bases and J 8 bases, leaving 4 bases between the germline ends. CDR3 length equals 11 residues. The V gene's germline CDR1 is SGHTA and CDR2 FQGNSA. CDR3 bases: TGTGCCAGCAGCTTATTCGATGAGCAGTTCTTC. Translated: CASSLFDEQFF. Full variable domain (rest looked up from reference TRBV7-2 and TRBJ2-1): GAGVSQSPSNKVTEKGKDVELRCDPISGHTALYWYRQSLGQGLEFLIYFQGNSAPDKSGLPSDRFSAERTGGSVSTLTIQRTQQEDSAVYLCASSLFDEQFFGPGTRLTVL.

The chain uses TRBV9 and TRBJ1-1; D not certain. Germline lookup yields CDR1 SGDLS and CDR2 YYNGEE. The V end lost 4 bases, the J end lost 8 bases, and 12 bases lay between the germline ends. The CDR3 has 12 amino acids. In DNA, the CDR3 is TGTGCCAGCAGCATCCCTGGCGGAGAAGCTTTCTTT. Translating it yields CASSIPGGEAFF. The variable domain in full, completed from reference TRBV9 and TRBJ1-1, reads DSGVTQTPKHLITATGQRVTLRCSPRSGDLSVYWYQQSLDQGLQFLIQYYNGEERAKGNILERFSAQQFPDLHSELNLSSLELGDSALYFCASSIPGGEAFFGQGTRLTVV.

The chain has TRBV15 and TRBJ2-1, with TRBD1 matching over 9 bases. Germline loops: CDR1 LNHNV, CDR2 YYDKDF (reference sequence). After removal of 7 bases from V and 3 bases from J, the junction contained 7 bases not matched to a gene. This CDR3 region has 15 residues. The CDR3 DNA reads TGTGCCACCACCCTGGGACAGGGATTCTACAATGAGCAGTTCTTC. This codes for CATTLGQGFYNEQFF.